The present T cell receptor (beta chain) was sequenced within a study of post-analysis software for immune sequencing data. Overall study context: Relapsing-remitting, secondary progressive and progressive-relapsing forms made up the multiple sclerosis disease courses.

This clonotype has only a few counts. Its antigen is not identified. Regarding the study as a whole: TRBV5-6, TRBV5-1 and TRBV20-1 belonged to a set of five TRBV segments that were more frequent in patients than controls. F measure showed strong co-clustering of same-batch samples.

CDR3 size: 16 residues. Germline V gene lookup returns CDR1 SGHDT and CDR2 YYEEEE. Trimming cost V 4 bases and J 3 bases; bases outside gene matches: 7. The TCR beta cDNA libraries contained unique molecular identifiers. Researchers reported 520,000 or so cDNA molecules coming from roughly 1 to 10 million T cells. In TCRdb, the PCR reads were re-called with MiXCR into one record per CDR3 protein. The repertoire includes fewer than 850,000 distinct CDR3 sequences, roughly 29% of them detected once, and roughly 0.54% sits in the top ten. J is TRBJ2-3 and V is TRBV5-6; 11 positions match TRBD2. The material sequenced was blood. The sequence derives from a girl aged 10-17 years with multiple sclerosis. The CDR3 nucleotides are TGTGCCAGCAGCCTCCAACTAGCGGGAGTTACAGATACGCAGTATTTT. Amino acid sequence: CASSLQLAGVTDTQYF.